The 11 T cell receptor beta chains below were found in one sample sequenced in a study of prognosis after radiotherapy for stage I lung cancer. Template was genomic DNA; TCR beta CDR3 amplified in two multiplex PCR rounds. Individual primers that were specific to each TRBV and TRBJ gene served in first-round PCR. TCRdb reanalysed the multiplex PCR reads using MiXCR and keeps one entry per CDR3 protein. The table includes over 14,000 distinct CDR3 sequences, about a quarter detected once. The sequences come from PBMCs, collected before or after stereotactic body radiation therapy (not recorded which). The receptors shown here come from a donor at least 50 years old with non-small cell lung cancer.

To note about this clonotype: A far larger clone is a single base away, which makes a read error likely. This sequence joins TRBV6-1 and TRBJ2-5; D gene uncertain. The J call may be mistaken, given a closer DNA end match to TRBJ2-1. The CDR3 has 12 residues. CDR1 is MNHNS, CDR2 SASEGT, per germline. CDR3 amino acids: CARSKLGNEQFF. The DNA for the CDR3 is TGTGCCAGAAGTAAGTTAGGCAATGAGCAGTTCTTC.

This clonotype is medium-sized. The CDR3 nucleotides read TGCAGTGCCGAGCCTCTAGCGGGAGGGCAGTATTTT. It yields the protein CSAEPLAGGQYF. The V and J genes are TRBV20-1 and TRBJ2-3, with TRBD2 identical over 11 bases. V shed 6 bases, J shed 11 bases, and the junction held 7 bases outside the gene matches. Germline CDR1 DFQATT, CDR2 SNEGSKA (reference sequence). The CDR3 has 12 amino acids.

This clonotype was counted many times. The chain employs TRBV20-1 and TRBJ1-1; the match to TRBD1 covers 9 bases. Losses at the gene ends were 6 bases for V and 3 bases for J; bases not matched to a gene: 8. In germline, CDR1 is DFQATT, CDR2 SNEGSKA (reference sequence). The CDR3 covers 14 residues. The CDR3 DNA reads TGCAGTGCCGGGACCGGGACAGGGTACACTGAAGCTTTCTTT. Translated: CSAGTGTGYTEAFF.

In its sample, this clonotype was seen many times. The J gene is TRBJ2-1, the V gene TRBV3-1, with 8 positions matching TRBD1. CDR3 size: 18 residues. V was pared by 2 bases and J by 0 bases, with 9 bases of the junction left unmatched. From germline, CDR1 is LGHDT and CDR2 YNNKEL (reference sequence). The CDR3 is CASSQRSRGLSSYNEQFF. In nucleotides, the CDR3 is TGTGCCAGCAGCCAACGGAGCAGGGGGCTCAGCTCCTACAATGAGCAGTTCTTC.

The chain uses TRBV27 and TRBJ2-1, with 13 bases that match TRBD2. CDR3 length: 14 amino acids. The germline CDR1 and CDR2 sequences are MNHEY and SMNVEV (reference sequence). The CDR3 DNA reads as TGTGACAGTAGACCGGGACTAGCGGGAACCGAGCAGTTCTTC. This gives the protein CDSRPGLAGTEQFF.

This clonotype was found many times. A much more abundant neighbour one base away suggests this may be a read error. This chain's CDR3 is CAGSLRQIPTGELFF. The CDR3 nucleotides are TGTGCCGGCAGTTTAAGGCAAATCCCCACCGGGGAGCTGTTTTTT. The genes are TRBV12-3 or TRBV12-4 and TRBJ2-2; D uncertain. The CDR3 extends over 15 amino acids.

This clonotype is termed medium-sized. The rearrangement joins TRBV9 to TRBJ2-2; 11 bases agree with TRBD1. From germline, CDR1 is SGDLS and CDR2 YYNGEE. This CDR3 region has 16 residues. The J segment lost 5 bases and the V segment lost 5 bases, leaving 8 bases of the junction unmatched. CDR3 DNA: TGTGCCAGCAGATCAGGACAGGGGGCTTGGACCGGGGAGCTGTTTTTT. It translates to CASRSGQGAWTGELFF.

This clonotype was found many times. The chain combines TRBV9 with TRBJ2-3; 10 nucleotides agree with TRBD2. From germline, CDR1 is SGDLS and CDR2 YYNGEE. V gave up 2 bases and J gave up 2 bases; unmatched junction bases: 5. The CDR3 spans 16 residues. CDR3 sequence (DNA): TGTGCCAGCAGCGTCGACCTAGCGGGGGTCACAGATACGCAGTATTTT. Translating gives CASSVDLAGVTDTQYF.

Ten or more counts support this clonotype. The chain joins TRBV6-1 to TRBJ1-5; a possible D gene is TRBD1 (5 bases). Germline V lookup: CDR1 MNHNS, CDR2 SASEGT. This CDR3 spans 12 amino acids. V was clipped by 3 bases and J by 9 bases, with 9 bases between them. CDR3 protein: CASSEIQGPQHF. Written as DNA, the CDR3 is TGTGCCAGCAGTGAGATCCAGGGGCCCCAGCATTTT.

A word on this clonotype: A read error is likely here: a far larger clone is one base away. The V call is TRBV7-9, the J call TRBJ2-5; 7 bases fit TRBD2. The CDR3 covers 13 residues. Germline V gene sequence: CDR1 SEHNR, CDR2 FQNEAQ (reference sequence). CDR3 sequence: CASILRGSETQYF. In DNA, the CDR3 is TGTGCCAGCATCTTACGCGGGAGTGAGACCCAGTACTTC.

This clonotype was seen a single time. A far bigger clonotype differs at one base, so this is likely a read error. This chain links TRBV7-2 with TRBJ2-3; possibly TRBD2 for D (5 bases). CDR3 length: 16 amino acids. Germline CDR1 SGHTA, CDR2 FQGNSA. V lost 5 bases, J lost 3 bases, and 18 bases lay in between. The CDR3 DNA follows: TGTGCCAGCAGCCCACACGGGTGCAGGACTACAGATACGCAGTATTTT. Its translation is CASSPHGCRTTDTQYF.